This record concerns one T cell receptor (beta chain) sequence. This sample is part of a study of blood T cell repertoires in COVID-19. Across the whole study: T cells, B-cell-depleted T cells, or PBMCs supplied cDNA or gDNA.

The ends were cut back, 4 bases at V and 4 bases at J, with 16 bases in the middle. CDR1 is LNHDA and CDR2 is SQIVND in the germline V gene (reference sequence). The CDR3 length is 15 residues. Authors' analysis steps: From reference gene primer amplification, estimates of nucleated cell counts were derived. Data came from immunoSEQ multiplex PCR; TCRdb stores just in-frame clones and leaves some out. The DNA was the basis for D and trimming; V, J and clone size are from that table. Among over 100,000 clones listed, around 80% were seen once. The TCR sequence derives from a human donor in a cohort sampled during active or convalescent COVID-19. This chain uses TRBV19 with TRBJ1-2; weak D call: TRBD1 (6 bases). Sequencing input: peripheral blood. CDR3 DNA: TGTGCCAGTAGTACAACAGGGCTTTTCCTCTATGGCTACACCTTC. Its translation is CASSTTGLFLYGYTF.